Reported below is one TCR beta chain. Here immunoSEQ multiplex PCR was the method, and the copy in TCRdb shows in-frame clones only, minus some. The data show around 260,000 clones, with around 90% seen just once and 1% to 1.3% held by the top ten. This entry comes from a study of blood T cell repertoires in COVID-19. Participants' own reports of clinical history determined their cohort assignment. The V gene's germline CDR1 is SGHKS and CDR2 YYEKEE (reference sequence). Trimming left V 4 bases short and J 0 bases short, with 13 bases between. The length of the CDR3 is 15 residues. This TCR derives from a woman under 40 who had recovered from COVID-19. The chain carries TRBV5-5 and TRBJ2-5; D not resolved. The specimen was PBMCs or T cells enriched from blood (not recorded which). This CDR3 is CASSLDAGYQETQYF. CDR3 DNA: TGTGCCAGCAGCCTGGACGCCGGGTACCAAGAGACCCAGTACTTC. Using reference TRBV5-5 and TRBJ2-5 for the parts outside the CDR3, the full variable domain is DAGVTQSPTHLIKTRGQQVTLRCSPISGHKSVSWYQQVLGQGPQFIFQYYEKEERGRGNFPDRFSARQFPNYSSELNVNALLLGDSALYLCASSLDAGYQETQYFGPGTRLLVL.